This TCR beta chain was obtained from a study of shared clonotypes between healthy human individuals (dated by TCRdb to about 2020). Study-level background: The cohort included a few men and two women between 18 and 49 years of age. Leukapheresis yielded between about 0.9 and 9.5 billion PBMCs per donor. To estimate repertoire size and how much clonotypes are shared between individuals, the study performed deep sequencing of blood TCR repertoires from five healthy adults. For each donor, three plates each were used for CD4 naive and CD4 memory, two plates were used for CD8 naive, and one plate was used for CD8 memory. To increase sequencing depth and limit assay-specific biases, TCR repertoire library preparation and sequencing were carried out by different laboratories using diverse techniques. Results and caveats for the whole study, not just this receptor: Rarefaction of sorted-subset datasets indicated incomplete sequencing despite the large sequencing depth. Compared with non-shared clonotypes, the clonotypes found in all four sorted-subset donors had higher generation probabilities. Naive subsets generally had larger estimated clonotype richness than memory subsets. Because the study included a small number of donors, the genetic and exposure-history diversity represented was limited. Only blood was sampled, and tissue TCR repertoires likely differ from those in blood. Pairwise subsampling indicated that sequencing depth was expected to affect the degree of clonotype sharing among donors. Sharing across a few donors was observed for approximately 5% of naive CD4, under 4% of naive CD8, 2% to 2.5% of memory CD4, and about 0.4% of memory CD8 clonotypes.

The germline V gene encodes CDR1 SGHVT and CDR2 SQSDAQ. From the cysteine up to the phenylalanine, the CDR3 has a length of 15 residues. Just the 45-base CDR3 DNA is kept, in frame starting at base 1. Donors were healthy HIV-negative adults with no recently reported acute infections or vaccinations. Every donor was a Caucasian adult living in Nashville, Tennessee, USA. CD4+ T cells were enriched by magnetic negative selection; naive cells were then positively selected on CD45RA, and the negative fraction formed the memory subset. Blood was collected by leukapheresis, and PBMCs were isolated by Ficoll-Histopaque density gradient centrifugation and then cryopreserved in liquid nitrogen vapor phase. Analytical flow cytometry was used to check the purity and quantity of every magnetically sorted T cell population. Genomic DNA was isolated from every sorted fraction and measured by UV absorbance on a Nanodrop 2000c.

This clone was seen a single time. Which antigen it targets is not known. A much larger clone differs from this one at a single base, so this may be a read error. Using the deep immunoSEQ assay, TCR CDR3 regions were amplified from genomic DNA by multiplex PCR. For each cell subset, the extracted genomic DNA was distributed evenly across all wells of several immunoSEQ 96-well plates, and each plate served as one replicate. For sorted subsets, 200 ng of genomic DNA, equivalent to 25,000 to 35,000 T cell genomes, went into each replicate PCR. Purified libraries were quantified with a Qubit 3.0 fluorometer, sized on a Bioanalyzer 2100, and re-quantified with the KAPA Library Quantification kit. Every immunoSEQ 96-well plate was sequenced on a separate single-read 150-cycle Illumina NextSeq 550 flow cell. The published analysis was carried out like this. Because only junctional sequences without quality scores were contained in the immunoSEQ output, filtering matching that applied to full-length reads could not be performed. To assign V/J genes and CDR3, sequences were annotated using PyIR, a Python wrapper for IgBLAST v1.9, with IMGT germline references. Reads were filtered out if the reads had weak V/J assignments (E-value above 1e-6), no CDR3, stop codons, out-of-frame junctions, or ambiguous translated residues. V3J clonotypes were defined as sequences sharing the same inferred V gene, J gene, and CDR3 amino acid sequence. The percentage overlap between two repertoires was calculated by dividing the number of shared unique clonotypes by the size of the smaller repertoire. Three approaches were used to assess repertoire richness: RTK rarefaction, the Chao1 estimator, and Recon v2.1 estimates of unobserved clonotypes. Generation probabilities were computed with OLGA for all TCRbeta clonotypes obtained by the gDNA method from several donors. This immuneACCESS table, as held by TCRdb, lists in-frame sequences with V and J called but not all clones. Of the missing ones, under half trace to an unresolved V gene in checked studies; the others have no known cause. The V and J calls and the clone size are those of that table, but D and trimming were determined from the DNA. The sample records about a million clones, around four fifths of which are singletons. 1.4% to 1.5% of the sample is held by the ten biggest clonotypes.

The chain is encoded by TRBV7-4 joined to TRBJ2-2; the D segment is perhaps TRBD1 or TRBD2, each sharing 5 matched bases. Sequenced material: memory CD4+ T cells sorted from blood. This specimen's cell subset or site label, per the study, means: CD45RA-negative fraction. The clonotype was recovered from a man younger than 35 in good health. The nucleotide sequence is TGTGCTAGCAGGGACCAAATTATAAGGGACGGGGAGCTGTTTTTT. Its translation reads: CASRDQIIRDGELFF. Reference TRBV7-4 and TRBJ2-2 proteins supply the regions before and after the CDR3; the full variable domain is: GAGVSQSPRYKVAKRGRDVALRCDSISGHVTLYWYRQTLGQGSEVLTYSQSDAQRDKSGRPSGRFSAERPERSVSTLKIQRTEQGDSAVYLCASRDQIIRDGELFFGEGSRLTVL.